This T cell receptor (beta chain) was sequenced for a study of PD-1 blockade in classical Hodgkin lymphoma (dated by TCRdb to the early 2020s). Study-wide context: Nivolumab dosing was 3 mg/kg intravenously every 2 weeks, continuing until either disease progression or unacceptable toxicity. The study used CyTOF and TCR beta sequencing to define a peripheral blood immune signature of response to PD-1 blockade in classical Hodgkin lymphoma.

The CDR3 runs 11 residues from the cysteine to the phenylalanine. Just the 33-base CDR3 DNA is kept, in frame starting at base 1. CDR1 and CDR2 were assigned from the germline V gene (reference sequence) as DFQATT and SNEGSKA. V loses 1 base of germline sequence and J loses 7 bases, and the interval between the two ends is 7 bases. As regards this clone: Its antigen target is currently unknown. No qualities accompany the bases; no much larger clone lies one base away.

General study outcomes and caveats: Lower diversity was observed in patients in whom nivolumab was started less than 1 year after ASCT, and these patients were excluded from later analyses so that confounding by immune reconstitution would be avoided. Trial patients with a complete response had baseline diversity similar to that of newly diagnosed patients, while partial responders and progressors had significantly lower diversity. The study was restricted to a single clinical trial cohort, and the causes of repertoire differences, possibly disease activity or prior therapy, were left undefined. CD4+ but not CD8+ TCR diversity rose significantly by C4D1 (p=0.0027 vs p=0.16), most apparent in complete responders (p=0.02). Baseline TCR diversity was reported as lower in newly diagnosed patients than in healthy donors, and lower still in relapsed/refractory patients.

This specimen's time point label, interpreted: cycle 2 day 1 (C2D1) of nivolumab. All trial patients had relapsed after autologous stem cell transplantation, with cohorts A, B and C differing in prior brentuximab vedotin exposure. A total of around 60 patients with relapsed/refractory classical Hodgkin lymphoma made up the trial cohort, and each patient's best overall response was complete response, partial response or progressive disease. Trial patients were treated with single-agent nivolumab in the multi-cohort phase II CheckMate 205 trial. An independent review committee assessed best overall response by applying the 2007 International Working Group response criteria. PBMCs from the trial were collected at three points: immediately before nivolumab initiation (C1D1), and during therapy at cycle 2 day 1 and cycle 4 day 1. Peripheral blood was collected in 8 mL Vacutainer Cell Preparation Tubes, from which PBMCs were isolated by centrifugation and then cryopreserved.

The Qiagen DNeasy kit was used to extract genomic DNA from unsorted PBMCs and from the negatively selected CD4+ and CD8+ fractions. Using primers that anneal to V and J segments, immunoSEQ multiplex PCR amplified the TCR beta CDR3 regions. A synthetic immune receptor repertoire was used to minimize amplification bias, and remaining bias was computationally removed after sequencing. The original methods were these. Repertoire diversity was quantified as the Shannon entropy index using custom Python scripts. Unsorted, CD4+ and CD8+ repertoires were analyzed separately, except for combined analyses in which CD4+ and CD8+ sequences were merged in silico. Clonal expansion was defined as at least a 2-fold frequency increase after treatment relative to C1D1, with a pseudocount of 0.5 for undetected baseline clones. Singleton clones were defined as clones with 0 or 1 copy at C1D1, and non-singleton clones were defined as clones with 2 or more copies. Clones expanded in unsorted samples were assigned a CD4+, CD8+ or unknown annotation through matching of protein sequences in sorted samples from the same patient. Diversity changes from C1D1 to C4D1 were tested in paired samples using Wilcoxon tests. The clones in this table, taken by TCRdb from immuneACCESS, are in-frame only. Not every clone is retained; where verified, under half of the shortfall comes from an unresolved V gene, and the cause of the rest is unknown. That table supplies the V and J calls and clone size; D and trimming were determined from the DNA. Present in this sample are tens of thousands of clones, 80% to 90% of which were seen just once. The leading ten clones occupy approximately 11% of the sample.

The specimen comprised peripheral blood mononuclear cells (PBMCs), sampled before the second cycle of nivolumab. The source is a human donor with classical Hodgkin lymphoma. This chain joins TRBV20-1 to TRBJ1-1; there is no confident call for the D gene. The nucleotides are TGCAGTGCTAGAGCCGGTGGTGAAGCTTTCTTT. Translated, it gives CSARAGGEAFF.